This T cell receptor (beta chain) comes out of a study of blood T cell repertoires in COVID-19. The V end was cut by 6 bases, the J end by 3 bases, with 9 bases between. The CDR3 spans 13 residues. The V gene's germline CDR1 is MNHEY and CDR2 SMNVEV (reference sequence). Method: immunoSEQ multiplex PCR; TCRdb's copy keeps in-frame clones and lacks some. The data hold about 330,000 clones, with 87% observed a single time. This chain uses TRBV27 with TRBJ1-5; D uncertain. Specimen: PBMCs or T cells enriched from blood (not recorded which). This clonotype was obtained from a woman aged 25 to 45 who had recovered from COVID-19. The CDR3 DNA follows: TGTGCCAGCAGCCTGGGCGTCAATCAGCCCCAGCATTTT. It translates to CASSLGVNQPQHF.